These 27 T cell receptor beta chains were sequenced from one sample in a study of blood T cell repertoires in COVID-19. Data came from immunoSEQ multiplex PCR; TCRdb stores just in-frame clones and leaves some out. The sample holds around 260,000 clones, 88% seen once. Input material: peripheral blood. All receptors come from a man in his 60s who had recovered from COVID-19.

This rearrangement joins TRBV28 to TRBJ1-1; D is uncertain. CDR1 and CDR2 (germline): MDHEN, SYDVKM. Deletions cut 2 bases from V and 8 bases from J, with 9 bases between. The CDR3 covers 12 residues. The CDR3 nucleotides read TGTGCCAGCAGTTTACTAACGGGGGAAGCTTTCTTT. It specifies CASSLLTGEAFF. The full variable domain, in which reference TRBV28 and TRBJ1-1 provide the parts outside the CDR3, is DVKVTQSSRYLVKRTGEKVFLECVQDMDHENMFWYRQDPGLGLRLIYFSYDVKMKEKGDIPEGYSVSREKKERFSLILESASTNQTSMYLCASSLLTGEAFFGQGTRLTVV.

The chain uses TRBV3-1 (or the pseudogene TRBV3-2) and TRBJ2-7; tentatively, D is TRBD2 (6 bases). With 0 bases removed from V and 9 bases from J, the gap between germline ends came to 15 bases. CDR3 size: 14 residues. In germline, CDR1 is LGHDT, CDR2 YNNKEL (reference sequence). CDR3 bases: TGTGCCAGCAGCCAAGATTTGCAGTCCGGGGGGCAGTACTTC. It yields the protein CASSQDLQSGGQYF.

The CDR3 bases are TGTGCCAGCAGTGAACCTAGCGGGAGATCCTACGAGCAGTACTTC. Residues: CASSEPSGRSYEQYF. The rearrangement joins TRBV2 to TRBJ2-7; 10 bases align to TRBD2. This CDR3 is 15 amino acids long. After removal of 2 bases from V and 1 base from J, the junction contained 2 bases not matched to a gene. CDR1 and CDR2 (germline): SNHLY, FYNNEI. Drawing the rest from reference TRBV2 and TRBJ2-7, the complete variable domain is EPEVTQTPSHQVTQMGQEVILRCVPISNHLYFYWYRQILGQKVEFLVSFYNNEISEKSEIFDDQFSVERPDGSNFTLKIRSTKLEDSAMYFCASSEPSGRSYEQYFGPGTRLTVT.

The V call is TRBV3-1 (or the pseudogene TRBV3-2), the J call TRBJ2-2, with TRBD2 identical over 10 bases. The CDR3 totals 15 residues. Germline trimming cut 1 base from V and 4 bases from J; bases unmatched to any gene: 0. CDR1 is LGHDT, CDR2 YNNKEL, per germline (reference sequence). This chain's CDR3 is CASSQASGGTGELFF. CDR3 nucleotides: TGTGCCAGCAGCCAAGCTAGCGGGGGCACCGGGGAGCTGTTTTTT.

The gene calls are TRBV7-2 and TRBJ1-5; D is uncertain. This CDR3 region has 13 residues. Germline CDR1 is SGHTA and CDR2 is FQGNSA. The V gene lost 3 bases and the J gene lost 5 bases, with 8 bases spanning the gap. Written as DNA, the CDR3 is TGTGCCAGCAGCTTCTTGGGAGATCAGCCCCAGCATTTT. Its translation: CASSFLGDQPQHF.

The J gene is TRBJ2-7, the V gene TRBV6-6, with TRBD1 identical over 8 bases. Germline-derived CDR1 and CDR2 are MNHNY and SVGAGI (reference sequence). The CDR3 is 15 residues long. V trimming: 5 bases; J trimming: 2 bases; junction bases outside the gene matches: 8. This CDR3 reads CASSRGQGWPYEQYF. Here the CDR3 DNA reads TGTGCCAGCAGTCGAGGACAGGGTTGGCCCTACGAGCAGTACTTC.

The V and J genes are TRBV9 and TRBJ2-1; D possibly corresponds to TRBD2 (7 bases). The V end lost 0 bases, the J end lost 2 bases, and 9 bases lay between the germline ends. Germline CDR1 reads SGDLS; CDR2 reads YYNGEE. The CDR3 loop spans 15 amino acids. DNA for the CDR3: TGTGCCAGCAGCGTAGGAGGGGGGGCCTACAATGAGCAGTTCTTC. Translating it yields CASSVGGGAYNEQFF.

The chain links TRBV7-9 to TRBJ2-7, with a tentative D call TRBD2 (5 bases). Germline-derived CDR1 and CDR2 are SEHNR and FQNEAQ (reference sequence). The CDR3 sequence is 12 residues long. Trimming shortened V by 5 bases and J by 4 bases, and 9 bases separated the two germline ends. CDR3 DNA sequence: TGTGCCAGCAGCCCGCCGGGGTACGAGCAGTACTTC. Protein sequence: CASSPPGYEQYF.

V is TRBV7-8 and J is TRBJ1-2; no definite D call. The CDR3 sequence is 15 residues long. Trimming pared 2 bases from V and 7 bases from J, leaving 17 bases between. Per germline, CDR1 SGHVS and CDR2 FQNEAQ. The CDR3 nucleotides read TGTGCCAGCAGCTTAAGGTTCGGCGGGGAACGTGGCTACACCTTC. It codes for CASSLRFGGERGYTF.

The sample holds one count of this clone. V gene TRBV11-2 combines with J gene TRBJ2-7; D remains unclear. The V gene lost 5 bases and the J gene lost 5 bases, with 13 bases spanning the gap. This CDR3 has 13 amino acids. Germline loops: CDR1 SGHAT, CDR2 FQNNGV. For the CDR3, the DNA is TGTGCCAGCAGCGTCCGGAGCGTAAACGAGCAGTACTTC. Its protein product is CASSVRSVNEQYF. Together with reference TRBV11-2 and TRBJ2-7, the CDR3 gives the full variable domain: EAGVAQSPRYKIIEKRQSVAFWCNPISGHATLYWYQQILGQGPKLLIQFQNNGVVDDSQLPKDRFSAERLKGVDSTLKIQPAKLEDSAVYLCASSVRSVNEQYFGPGTRLTVT.

The sample holds one count of this clone. The chain employs TRBV11-3 and TRBJ2-1; 8 positions match TRBD2. The CDR3 length is 15 residues. V gave up 2 bases and J gave up 7 bases; unmatched junction bases: 7. Per germline, CDR1 SGHNT and CDR2 YENEEA. This CDR3 is CASSLRRGAVNEQFF. CDR3 nucleotide sequence: TGTGCCAGCAGCTTAAGGCGGGGGGCGGTTAATGAGCAGTTCTTC.

V and J are TRBV6-5 and TRBJ1-1, with 7 nucleotides matching TRBD1. Per germline, CDR1 MNHEY and CDR2 SVGAGI. Trimming removed 7 bases from V and 0 bases from J; junction bases left unmatched: 8. The CDR3 spans 15 residues. In nucleotides, the CDR3 is TGTGCCAGCACCCTAGCCCAGGGGGTGAACACTGAAGCTTTCTTT. This sequence encodes CASTLAQGVNTEAFF.

The chain carries TRBV5-4 and TRBJ1-6; tentatively, D is TRBD1 (5 bases). The CDR3 extends over 16 amino acids. Germline V lookup: CDR1 SGHNT, CDR2 YYREEE (reference sequence). Trimming pared 0 bases from V and 8 bases from J, leaving 15 bases between. The CDR3 spells CASSLDRGTAHSPLHF. CDR3 nucleotides: TGTGCCAGCAGCTTGGACCGGGGGACTGCCCATTCACCCCTCCACTTT. The full variable domain, in which reference TRBV5-4 and TRBJ1-6 provide the parts outside the CDR3, is ETGVTQSPTHLIKTRGQQVTLRCSSQSGHNTVSWYQQALGQGPQFIFQYYREEENGRGNFPPRFSGLQFPNYSSELNVNALELDDSALYLCASSLDRGTAHSPLHFGNGTRLTVT.

The CDR3 nucleotides are TGTGCCAGCAGCGTAGGCGGGGGGTACTATGGCTACACCTTC. This sequence encodes CASSVGGGYYGYTF. The chain recombines TRBV9 with TRBJ1-2, with TRBD1 as a possible D gene (5 bases). Trimming pared 0 bases from V and 3 bases from J, leaving 9 bases between. This CDR3 is built from 14 residues. CDR1 is SGDLS and CDR2 is YYNGEE in the germline V gene.

The chain uses TRBV4-2 and TRBJ2-5; TRBD2 agrees at 15 bases. The CDR3 has 20 amino acids. CDR1 LGHNA and CDR2 YNFKEQ come from the germline V gene. V trimming: 0 bases; J trimming: 5 bases; junction bases outside the gene matches: 13. Here the CDR3 reads CASSQEWTSGGAVRKETQYF. CDR3 sequence (DNA): TGTGCCAGCAGCCAAGAGTGGACTAGCGGGGGGGCCGTCCGTAAGGAGACCCAGTACTTC.

This rearrangement joins TRBV27 to TRBJ2-1; D is perhaps TRBD2 (6 bases). Trimming took off 1 base at V and 10 bases at J, with 11 bases between the two ends. The germline V gene encodes CDR1 MNHEY and CDR2 SMNVEV (reference sequence). CDR3 length: 13 residues. The DNA for the CDR3 is TGTGCCAGCAGTTTATTTGGAGGGTACGAGCAGTTCTTC. Its translation: CASSLFGGYEQFF.

The rearrangement joins TRBV4-1 to TRBJ1-4, with 11 bases identical to TRBD1. The junction had 8 bases not matched to a gene; V was cut back by 0 bases and J by 8 bases. CDR3 length: 17 amino acids. Germline loops: CDR1 MGHRA, CDR2 YSYEKL. The CDR3 sequence is CASSQDMWGQGGEKLFF. DNA of the CDR3: TGCGCCAGCAGCCAAGACATGTGGGGACAGGGGGGCGAAAAACTGTTTTTT.

The CDR3 DNA reads TGTGCCAGCAGCTTAGGCCTAAACTATGGCTACACCTTC. Encoded protein: CASSLGLNYGYTF. The chain joins TRBV13 to TRBJ1-2; D remains unclear. The CDR3 runs to 13 residues. Trimming pared 0 bases from V and 2 bases from J, leaving 4 bases between. Per germline, CDR1 PRHDT and CDR2 FYEKMQ (reference sequence). Full variable domain (remainder filled in from reference TRBV13 and TRBJ1-2): AAGVIQSPRHLIKEKRETATLKCYPIPRHDTVYWYQQGPGQDPQFLISFYEKMQSDKGSIPDRFSAQQFSDYHSELNMSSLELGDSALYFCASSLGLNYGYTFGSGTRLTVV.

This clone was recorded a few times. This chain connects TRBV6-5 to TRBJ1-2; the D gene is possibly TRBD1 (6 bases). V was pared by 6 bases and J by 4 bases, with 12 bases between. CDR1 is MNHEY and CDR2 is SVGAGI in the germline V gene. The CDR3 runs 13 residues. CDR3 residues: CASRSGGAYGYTF. The CDR3, as DNA: TGTGCCAGCAGGTCGGGGGGGGCCTATGGCTACACCTTC.

This chain joins TRBV5-6 and TRBJ1-3, with D perhaps matching TRBD1 (5 bases). The germline V gene encodes CDR1 SGHDT and CDR2 YYEEEE. CDR3 size: 18 residues. Trimming stripped 6 bases from V and 4 bases from J, with 26 bases between. The CDR3 here is CASTLLYGQGPPGNTIYF. The CDR3 bases are TGTGCCAGCACCCTACTTTATGGGCAGGGCCCACCCGGAAACACCATATATTTT.

CDR3 sequence: CASSPRAEYGYTF. The CDR3, as DNA: TGTGCCAGCAGCCCGAGAGCGGAGTATGGCTACACCTTC. The chain employs TRBV7-6 and TRBJ1-2; D is unresolved. V was pared by 5 bases and J by 5 bases, with 12 bases between. The CDR3 is made up of 13 amino acids. Germline V CDR1 and CDR2: SGHVS, FNYEAQ. Together with reference TRBV7-6 and TRBJ1-2, the CDR3 gives the full variable domain: GAGVSQSPRYKVTKRGQDVALRCDPISGHVSLYWYRQALGQGPEFLTYFNYEAQQDKSGLPNDRFSAERPEGSISTLTIQRTEQRDSAMYRCASSPRAEYGYTFGSGTRLTVV.

The rearrangement uses TRBV21-1 and TRBJ2-7; no check of the table's D call, TRBD1, against the DNA was made. TRBV21-1 is a listed pseudogene. The CDR3 has 14 amino acids. The CDR3 reads CASRGTGFPFEQYF. CDR3 DNA sequence: TGTGCCAGCAGGGGGACAGGGTTCCCCTTCGAGCAGTACTTC.

This clone was seen a single time. This chain connects TRBV5-1 to TRBJ2-7; TRBD2 agrees at 7 bases. The ends lost 7 bases at V and 5 bases at J; junction bases unmatched: 12. The CDR3 consists of 14 residues. Germline CDR1 reads SGHRS; CDR2 reads YFSETQ. As DNA, the CDR3 is TGCGCCAGCCGAAAGACGGGGGGTTCAAACGAGCAGTACTTC. Protein sequence: CASRKTGGSNEQYF.

The V and J genes are TRBV27 and TRBJ1-4, with D maybe TRBD1 (6 bases). V was cut by 4 bases and J by 7 bases, with 19 bases left in between. Germline CDR1 and CDR2: MNHEY and SMNVEV (reference sequence). There are 16 residues in the CDR3. CDR3 amino acids: CASSSPSTGLREKLFF. The CDR3 nucleotides are TGTGCCAGCAGTTCACCCTCTACAGGGCTCCGTGAAAAACTGTTTTTT.

The rearrangement uses TRBV30 and TRBJ2-3, with a possible D match to TRBD1 (6 bases). Germline loops: CDR1 GTSNPN, CDR2 SVGIG (reference sequence). This CDR3 region has 15 residues. Deletions cut 5 bases from V and 3 bases from J, with 18 bases between. The CDR3 region has the DNA TGTGCCTGGCGGCCAAGGGGGTTGGTTACAGATACGCAGTATTTT. Encoded protein: CAWRPRGLVTDTQYF.

The genes are TRBV27 and TRBJ1-1; maybe TRBD1 (6 bases). The CDR3 runs to 15 residues. Looked up from germline, CDR1 is MNHEY and CDR2 is SMNVEV (reference sequence). Trimming took 1 base from V and 2 from J, leaving 11 bases between them. In DNA, the CDR3 is TGTGCCAGCAGTTTATTCCAGGGGCCCAACACTGAAGCTTTCTTT. Its translation: CASSLFQGPNTEAFF.

The J gene is TRBJ1-4, the V gene TRBV5-3; 12 bases agree with TRBD1. Being an ORF, TRBV5-3 has a function that is uncertain. V lost 2 bases and J lost 13; bases outside the gene matches: 6. CDR3 length: 14 residues. CDR3 protein: CARSFRDRGHVLFF. DNA for the CDR3: TGTGCCAGAAGCTTCCGGGACAGGGGGCATGTACTGTTTTTT.